These T cell receptor beta chains were read from a single sample in a study of T cell changes during pregnancy in multiple sclerosis. Sequencing was performed with immunoSEQ multiplex PCR; in TCRdb, only in-frame clones are kept and a portion is missing. The top ten clones hold under 2% of a sample with roughly 61,000 clones, 85% to 95% of them seen once. This specimen was peripheral blood, taken after pregnancy. These TCRs come from a female donor with multiple sclerosis, enrolled in a pregnancy study. The CDR3 runs from the conserved cysteine through the conserved F or W. The D gene is left open where the match is weak. Clone size is not always given. Where it is, it says once, few, many or a class for expanded clones.

few NA TRBJ2-1 TRBV7-9 CASSPPVGESRTYNEQFF TGTGCCAGCAGCCCCCCGGTGGGCGAGAGCCGTACCTACAATGAGCAGTTCTTC
once NA TRBJ2-1 TRBV7-2 CASSGSSYNEQFF TGTGCCAGCAGCGGGAGCTCCTACAATGAGCAGTTCTTC
NA NA TRBJ2-1 TRBV11-2 CASSSRDTSYNEQFF TGTGCCAGCAGCTCCCGGGACACCTCCTACAATGAGCAGTTCTTC
few NA TRBJ1-1 TRBV25-1 CASSLQNTEAFF TGTGCCAGCAGTTTACAGAACACTGAAGCTTTCTTT
NA NA TRBJ2-7 TRBV9 CASSRTFANYEQYF TGTGCCAGCAGCCGGACTTTTGCGAACTACGAGCAGTACTTC
NA TRBD2 TRBJ2-7 TRBV11-3 CASSISGPSSYEQYF TGTGCCAGCAGCATTAGCGGGCCAAGCTCCTACGAGCAGTACTTC
NA TRBD2 TRBJ2-1 TRBV19 CASSSSGRAYNEQFF TGTGCCAGTAGTAGCAGCGGGAGGGCCTACAATGAGCAGTTCTTC
NA TRBD2 TRBJ2-7 TRBV7-2 CASSLDGTSLKQYF TGTGCCAGCAGCTTAGACGGGACTAGCCTCAAGCAGTACTTC
NA NA TRBJ2-1 TRBV5-1 CASSFETSAYEQFF TGCGCCAGCAGCTTTGAAACAAGCGCGTATGAGCAGTTCTTC
NA TRBD2 TRBJ2-3 TRBV5-1 CASSRTSGSADTQYF TGCGCCAGCAGCAGGACTAGCGGGAGCGCAGATACGCAGTATTTT
NA NA TRBJ1-2 TRBV27 CASSIDAGVSGYTF TGTGCCAGCTCTATCGATGCGGGCGTAAGCGGCTACACCTTC
NA NA TRBJ2-7 TRBV19 CASSIDTVTYEQYF TGTGCCAGTAGTATAGATACGGTTACCTACGAGCAGTACTTC
NA TRBD1 TRBJ2-7 TRBV2 CASSEGTGYYEQYF TGTGCCAGCAGTGAAGGGACAGGGTACTACGAGCAGTACTTC
NA TRBD1 TRBJ1-2 TRBV11-3 CASGQGDGYTF TGTGCCAGCGGTCAGGGGGATGGCTACACCTTC
NA TRBD2 TRBJ2-3 TRBV6-5 CASKREGNTDTQYF TGTGCCAGTAAGCGGGAGGGCAACACAGATACGCAGTATTTT
NA TRBD2 TRBJ2-1 TRBV7-9 CAREAPGTSNNEQFF TGTGCCAGAGAAGCCCCCGGGACTAGTAATAATGAGCAGTTCTTC
NA NA TRBJ2-1 TRBV27 CASSLWGGLNNNEQFF TGTGCCAGCAGTTTATGGGGCGGCTTAAATAACAATGAGCAGTTCTTC
NA NA TRBJ2-7 TRBV13 CASSLGSWRYEQYF TGTGCCAGCAGCTTGGGGTCTTGGAGGTACGAGCAGTACTTC
once TRBD2 TRBJ2-2 TRBV9 CASSPGTSGRRGINTGELFF TGTGCCAGCAGCCCCGGGACTAGCGGGAGAAGGGGTATCAACACCGGGGAGCTGTTTTTT
NA NA TRBJ1-2 TRBV28 CASSPHRDGYTF TGTGCCAGCAGTCCACACAGGGACGGCTACACCTTC
NA NA TRBJ2-7 TRBV27 CASSLRDTYEQYF TGTGCCAGCAGTTTACGCGATACCTACGAGCAGTACTTC
NA TRBD1 TRBJ2-1 TRBV27 CASSLFSGGPEQFF TGTGCCAGCAGTTTATTTTCAGGGGGCCCTGAGCAGTTCTTC
NA NA TRBJ2-7 TRBV4-3 CASSQDRGSSSYEQYF TGCGCCAGCAGCCAAGATCGGGGGTCGAGCTCCTACGAGCAGTACTTC
NA TRBD1 TRBJ2-5 TRBV6-5 CASRQGRDQYF TGTGCCAGCCGACAGGGGCGCGACCAGTACTTC
NA NA TRBJ2-4 TRBV27 CASGDRLENIQYF TGTGCCAGCGGCGACAGGTTGGAAAACATTCAGTACTTC
NA NA TRBJ1-1 TRBV2 CASSLEALSIATEAFF TGTGCCAGCAGCCTAGAAGCTCTTTCTATAGCCACTGAAGCTTTCTTT
NA NA TRBJ1-1 TRBV9 CASSVLSNTEAFF TGTGCCAGCAGCGTACTAAGTAACACTGAAGCTTTCTTT
NA NA TRBJ2-2 TRBV9 CASSVSGSNTGELFF TGTGCCAGCAGCGTTAGCGGCTCGAACACCGGGGAGCTGTTTTTT
NA TRBD2 TRBJ2-7 TRBV11-2 CASSLGSGRPYEQYF TGTGCCAGCAGCTTGGGTAGCGGGCGACCCTACGAGCAGTACTTC
once TRBD1 TRBJ2-7 TRBV7-9 CASSLRDRGYEQYF TGTGCCAGCAGCTTAAGGGACAGGGGTTACGAGCAGTACTTC
NA TRBD1 TRBJ1-6 TRBV6-6 CASSQGTGGLSPLHF TGTGCCAGCAGTCAAGGGACAGGGGGCCTTTCACCCCTCCACTTT
NA TRBD2 TRBJ2-1 TRBV7-6 CASSSSGWEQFF TGTGCCAGCAGCTCTAGCGGATGGGAGCAGTTCTTC
NA TRBD1 TRBJ2-7 TRBV5-8 CASSQPRDRGLNF TGTGCCAGCAGCCAACCCCGGGACAGGGGGTTGAACTTC
NA NA TRBJ1-3 TRBV12-1 CASSLRDYRDWGSGNTIYF NA
NA TRBD1 TRBJ2-1 TRBV9 CASSDRPGQGVNEQFF TGTGCCAGCAGCGACCGACCGGGACAGGGGGTGAATGAGCAGTTCTTC
few NA TRBJ1-1 TRBV6-5 CASKRTDIMNTEAFF TGTGCCAGCAAACGGACGGACATCATGAACACTGAAGCTTTCTTT
NA NA TRBJ2-1 TRBV7-6 CASSLVRGEQFF TGTGCCAGCAGCTTAGTACGGGGGGAGCAGTTCTTC
NA NA TRBJ1-4 TRBV7-2 CASSLLFSEKLFF TGTGCCAGCAGCCTCCTATTTTCTGAAAAACTGTTTTTT
NA TRBD2 TRBJ2-3 TRBV7-2 CASRVDLGLAGLADTQYF TGTGCCAGCAGAGTAGACTTGGGACTAGCGGGACTCGCAGATACGCAGTATTTT
NA TRBD2 TRBJ2-7 TRBV4-3 CASSPGLAESSYEQYF TGCGCCAGCAGCCCTGGACTAGCGGAGAGCTCCTACGAGCAGTACTTC
NA TRBD2 TRBJ2-1 TRBV18 CASSGNLAGVADEQFF TGTGCCAGCTCCGGGAACCTAGCGGGAGTCGCGGATGAGCAGTTCTTC
NA NA TRBJ1-2 TRBV19 CASSTPPRGYGYTF TGTGCCAGTAGCACACCACCCCGGGGCTATGGCTACACCTTC
NA NA TRBJ1-3 TRBV4-3 CASSKGYGNTIYF TGCGCCAGCAGCAAGGGGTACGGAAACACCATATATTTT
NA NA TRBJ1-1 TRBV7-9 CASSRGGNTEAFF TGTGCCAGCAGCCGAGGGGGAAACACTGAAGCTTTCTTT
NA NA TRBJ1-2 TRBV30 CAWRPRQGRFNYGYTF TGTGCCTGGAGACCCAGGCAGGGGCGCTTCAACTATGGCTACACCTTC
NA NA TRBJ2-3 TRBV4-3 CASSQDGAGADTQYF TGCGCCAGCAGCCAAGATGGGGCGGGGGCCGATACGCAGTATTTT
NA NA TRBJ2-7 TRBV9 CASSAQQGAGYEQYF TGTGCCAGCAGCGCGCAACAAGGGGCAGGGTACGAGCAGTACTTC
once NA TRBJ1-6 TRBV4-3 CASSQEVGQNNSPLHF TGCGCCAGCAGCCAAGAAGTAGGACAAAATAATTCACCCCTCCACTTT
NA NA TRBJ1-2 TRBV30 CAWKTGAYGYTF TGTGCCTGGAAGACGGGTGCCTATGGCTACACCTTC
NA NA TRBJ1-1 TRBV9 CASSPGQNTEAFF TGTGCCAGCAGCCCGGGACAGAACACTGAAGCTTTCTTT
once TRBD2 TRBJ2-3 TRBV5-8 CASSLGTSGTDTQYF TGTGCCAGCAGCTTGGGGACTAGCGGCACAGATACGCAGTATTTT
NA TRBD1 TRBJ1-1 TRBV4-1 CASSLRDRKTTEAFF TGCGCCAGCAGCCTCCGGGACAGAAAAACCACTGAAGCTTTCTTT
NA NA TRBJ2-7 TRBV5-6 CASSPRALDSYEQYF TGTGCCAGCAGCCCCAGGGCACTGGACTCCTACGAGCAGTACTTC
NA TRBD2 TRBJ2-7 TRBV7-2 CASSQQLAGGREQYF TGTGCCAGCAGCCAACAACTAGCGGGAGGGCGAGAGCAGTACTTC
few NA TRBJ1-1 TRBV4-2 CASSQDSEAFF TGTGCCAGCAGCCAGGACAGTGAAGCTTTCTTT
few TRBD1 TRBJ2-5 TRBV6-6 CASSRTGRRETQYF TGTGCCAGCAGTCGGACAGGCCGGAGGGAGACCCAGTACTTC